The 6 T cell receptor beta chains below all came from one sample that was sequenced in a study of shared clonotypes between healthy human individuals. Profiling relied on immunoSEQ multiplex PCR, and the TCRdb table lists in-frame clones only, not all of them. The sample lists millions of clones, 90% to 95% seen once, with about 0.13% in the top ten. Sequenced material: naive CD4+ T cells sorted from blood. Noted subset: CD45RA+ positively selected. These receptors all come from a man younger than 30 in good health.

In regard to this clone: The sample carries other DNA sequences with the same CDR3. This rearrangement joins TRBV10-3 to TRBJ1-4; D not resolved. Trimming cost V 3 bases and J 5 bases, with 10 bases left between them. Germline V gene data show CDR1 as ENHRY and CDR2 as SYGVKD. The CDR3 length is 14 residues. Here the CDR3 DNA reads TGTGCCATCAGTGAAGGCGGTTCCAATGAAAAACTGTTTTTT. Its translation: CAISEGGSNEKLFF.

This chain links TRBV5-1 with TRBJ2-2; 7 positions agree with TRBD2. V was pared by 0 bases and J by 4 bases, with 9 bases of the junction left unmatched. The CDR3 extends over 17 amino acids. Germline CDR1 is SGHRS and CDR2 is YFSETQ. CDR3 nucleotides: TGCGCCAGCAGCTTGGAGGGGCGGCGGGAGTTCACCGGGGAGCTGTTTTTT. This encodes CASSLEGRREFTGELFF.

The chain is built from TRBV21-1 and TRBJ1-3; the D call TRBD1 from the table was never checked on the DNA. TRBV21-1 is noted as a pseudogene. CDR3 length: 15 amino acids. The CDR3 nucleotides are TGTGCCAGCAGTCCAGACAGGGATCCGGGAAACACCATATATTTT. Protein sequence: CASSPDRDPGNTIYF.

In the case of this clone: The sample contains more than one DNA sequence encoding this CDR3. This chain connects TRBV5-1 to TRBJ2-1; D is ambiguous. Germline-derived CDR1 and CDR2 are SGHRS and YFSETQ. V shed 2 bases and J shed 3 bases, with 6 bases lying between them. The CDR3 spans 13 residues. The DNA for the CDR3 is TGCGCCAGCAGCTTATGGGGCTACAATGAGCAGTTCTTC. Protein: CASSLWGYNEQFF.

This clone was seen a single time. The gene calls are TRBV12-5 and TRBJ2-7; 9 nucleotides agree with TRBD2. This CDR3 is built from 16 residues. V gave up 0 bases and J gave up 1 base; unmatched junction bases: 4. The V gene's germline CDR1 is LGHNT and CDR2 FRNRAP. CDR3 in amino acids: CASGLVIAGDSYEQYF. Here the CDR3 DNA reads TGTGCTAGTGGTTTGGTCATAGCGGGAGATTCCTACGAGCAGTACTTC.

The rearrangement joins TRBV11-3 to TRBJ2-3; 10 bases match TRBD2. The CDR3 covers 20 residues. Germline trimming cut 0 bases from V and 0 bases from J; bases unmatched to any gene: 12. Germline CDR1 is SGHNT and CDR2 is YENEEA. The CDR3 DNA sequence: TGTGCCAGCAGCTTAGATTCGGCTAGCGGGGGACCTTCTAGCACAGATACGCAGTATTTT. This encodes CASSLDSASGGPSSTDTQYF.